The 26 T cell receptor beta chains below were found in one sample sequenced in a study of shared clonotypes between healthy human individuals. Here immunoSEQ multiplex PCR was the method, and the copy in TCRdb shows in-frame clones only, minus some. The sample yields roughly 1 million clones, 70% to 80% seen once. Sequenced input: memory CD4+ T cells from PBMCs. Indicated subset: CD45RA-negative fraction. The receptors come from a man between 18 and 29 years old in good health. Some clones in this sample may be carry-over from other donors' samples.

This chain joins TRBV9 and TRBJ2-7; D could derive from TRBD1 or TRBD2 (5 bases each). CDR3 size: 13 residues. Trimming shortened V by 0 bases and J by 10 bases, and 14 bases separated the two germline ends. CDR1 and CDR2 (germline): SGDLS, YYNGEE. The CDR3 sequence is CASSVGASRAQYF. For the CDR3, the DNA is TGTGCCAGCAGCGTAGGGGCTAGCAGGGCCCAGTACTTC. The full variable domain, in which reference TRBV9 and TRBJ2-7 provide the parts outside the CDR3, is DSGVTQTPKHLITATGQRVTLRCSPRSGDLSVYWYQQSLDQGLQFLIQYYNGEERAKGNILERFSAQQFPDLHSELNLSSLELGDSALYFCASSVGASRAQYFGPGTRLTVT.

J is TRBJ2-7 and V is TRBV4-1; 12 nucleotides agree with TRBD2. Germline V gene lookup returns CDR1 MGHRA and CDR2 YSYEKL. The CDR3 runs 15 residues. After removal of 2 bases from V and 4 bases from J, the junction contained 3 bases not matched to a gene. CDR3: CASSQLAGGRYEQYF. CDR3 nucleotide sequence: TGCGCCAGCAGCCAACTAGCGGGAGGGAGATACGAGCAGTACTTC.

The chain links TRBV4-3 to TRBJ2-2; tentatively, D is TRBD1 (6 bases). The CDR3 is 15 amino acids. CDR1 LGHNA and CDR2 YSLEER come from the germline V gene. The V end was cut by 4 bases, the J end by 7 bases, with 16 bases between. The DNA of the CDR3 is TGCGCCAGCAGCCGTCAGGTGGGGGCTGGCGGGGAGCTGTTTTTT. Translating gives CASSRQVGAGGELFF.

The rearrangement links TRBV23-1 to TRBJ2-1; 8 bases match TRBD2. TRBV23-1 is sorted into the ORF group, with uncertain function. The ends lost 6 bases at V and 9 bases at J; junction bases unmatched: 13. This CDR3 contains 15 residues. In DNA form, the CDR3 reads TGCGCCAGCAGATCCTACAAGCGGGAGAAGGGTGAGCAGTTCTTC. Translation gives CASRSYKREKGEQFF.

This clone appeared once. One base away lies a much larger clone, so this may be a sequencing read error. The V and J genes are TRBV25-1 and TRBJ1-1; 8 bases line up with TRBD1. Germline V CDR1 and CDR2: MGHDK, SYGVNS. This CDR3 region has 13 residues. The ends lost 6 bases at V and 1 base at J; junction bases unmatched: 1. This CDR3 is CASSGQGNTEAFF. CDR3 bases: TGTGCCAGCAGCGGACAGGGGAACACTGAAGCTTTCTTT.

The chain carries TRBV9 and TRBJ2-3, with 9 nucleotides matching TRBD2. The V gene end was trimmed by 0 bases and the J gene end by 9 bases; junction bases not matched to a gene: 11. The CDR3 has 16 residues. Germline CDR1 SGDLS, CDR2 YYNGEE. The CDR3 sequence: CASSVELAGALRTQYF. DNA of the CDR3: TGTGCCAGCAGCGTAGAATTAGCGGGAGCACTCAGGACGCAGTATTTT.

The J gene is TRBJ2-7, the V gene TRBV7-8; possibly TRBD1 or TRBD2 for D (7 bases each). CDR1 and CDR2 (germline): SGHVS, FQNEAQ. The CDR3 is made up of 17 amino acids. V was trimmed by 5 bases and J by 3 bases, leaving 23 bases between them. CDR3 sequence (DNA): TGTGCCAGCAGCATTCCCAGGGGGGGACAGTTTTTCTACGAGCAGTACTTC. It yields the protein CASSIPRGGQFFYEQYF.

For the CDR3, the DNA is TGTGCCAGCAGTGAAGCAGGTGGGTGGGGGACAGGGATACTCCGAGGAAATCAGCCCCAGCATTTT. Protein: CASSEAGGWGTGILRGNQPQHF. V is TRBV6-1 and J is TRBJ1-5; 9 bases map to TRBD1. The CDR3 sequence is 22 residues long. The germline V gene encodes CDR1 MNHNS and CDR2 SASEGT. The junction had 22 bases not matched to a gene; V was cut back by 0 bases and J by 4 bases.

This clone appeared once. The gene calls are TRBV4-1 and TRBJ2-1, with 7 nucleotides matching TRBD2. Germline values: CDR1 MGHRA, CDR2 YSYEKL. The CDR3 contains 18 residues. The J segment lost 0 bases and the V segment lost 3 bases, leaving 11 bases of the junction unmatched. This chain's CDR3 is CASSQATSTESSYNEQFF. In DNA form, the CDR3 reads TGCGCCAGCAGCCAGGCGACTAGCACAGAAAGCTCCTACAATGAGCAGTTCTTC.

This clone was counted only a few times. The V call is TRBV6-1, the J call TRBJ1-3, with 9 bases matching TRBD1. V lost 6 bases, J lost 4 bases, and 4 bases stayed unmatched. The CDR3 length is 14 residues. The germline V gene has CDR1 MNHNS and CDR2 SASEGT. CDR3 sequence (DNA): TGTGCCAGCAGGACAGGGGGTTGGGGAAACACCATATATTTT. Residues: CASRTGGWGNTIYF.

The V gene is TRBV4-2, the J gene TRBJ2-1; no reliable D call. This CDR3 is built from 12 residues. Per the germline V gene, CDR1 is LGHNA and CDR2 is YNFKEQ. V gave up 0 bases and J gave up 13 bases, with 10 bases separating them. The CDR3 reads CASSQDRVTQFF. CDR3 sequence (DNA): TGTGCCAGCAGCCAAGATAGGGTTACACAGTTCTTC.

Comment on this clone: Germline is not matched at one junction end, which may reflect a read error. V usage is TRBV6-1 and J usage is TRBJ2-2; 8 bases are shared with TRBD2. The CDR3 sequence is 15 residues long. Germline CDR1 reads MNHNS; CDR2 reads SASEGT. The CDR3 DNA reads TGTGCCAGCAGTGAAGGGGGACTAGGGACCGGGGAGCTGCTTTTT. Encoded protein: CASSEGGLGTGELLF.

The rearrangement uses TRBV5-4 and TRBJ1-1; TRBD1 is a possible D gene (5 bases). CDR3 size: 14 residues. V was trimmed by 4 bases and J by 8 bases, leaving 18 bases between them. Looked up from germline, CDR1 is SGHNT and CDR2 is YYREEE (reference sequence). The CDR3 nucleotides read TGTGCCAGCAGCCTCTCCCAATCTCGGGGCGAAGCTTTCTTT. It specifies CASSLSQSRGEAFF.

This clone appeared a few times. The chain combines TRBV5-1 with TRBJ2-5, with D possibly being TRBD2 (6 bases). This CDR3 is built from 15 residues. Looked up from germline, CDR1 is SGHRS and CDR2 is YFSETQ. Trimming left V 0 bases short and J 5 bases short, with 14 bases between. CDR3 sequence: CASSLVLARKETQYF. The CDR3 region has the DNA TGCGCCAGCAGCTTGGTCCTAGCGAGGAAGGAGACCCAGTACTTC.

The rearrangement joins TRBV27 to TRBJ2-5, with D possibly matching TRBD2 (6 bases). Trimming removed 5 bases at V and 2 bases at J, with 15 bases between. Germline V lookup: CDR1 MNHEY, CDR2 SMNVEV (reference sequence). The CDR3 extends over 15 amino acids. The CDR3 region is CASSPDYPRQETQYF. CDR3 sequence (DNA): TGTGCCAGCAGTCCGGACTACCCGCGACAAGAGACCCAGTACTTC.

This chain uses TRBV18 with TRBJ1-2, with a possible D match to TRBD1 (6 bases). Deletions cut 0 bases from V and 5 bases from J, with 13 bases between. Germline CDR1 KGHSH, CDR2 LQKENI. This CDR3 has 15 residues. The CDR3, as DNA: TGTGCCAGCTCACCACCGGGGGCAGATCTGTATGGCTACACCTTC. It codes for CASSPPGADLYGYTF.

The genes are TRBV28 and TRBJ1-4; D may be TRBD1 (6 bases). Looked up from germline, CDR1 is MDHEN and CDR2 is SYDVKM. With 5 bases removed from V and 1 base from J, the gap between germline ends came to 11 bases. This CDR3 spans 15 amino acids. The CDR3, as DNA: TGTGCCAGCAGTACAGGGCTGGAAACTAATGAAAAACTGTTTTTT. As protein: CASSTGLETNEKLFF.

The V gene is TRBV7-3, the J gene TRBJ1-5, with D perhaps matching TRBD1 (6 bases). Trimming pared 5 bases from V and 4 bases from J, leaving 21 bases between. Germline V gene data show CDR1 as SGHTA and CDR2 as FQGTGA. There are 17 residues in the CDR3. In DNA, the CDR3 is TGTGCCAGCAGCCCCCAACTACCGGGACACCCGAATCAGCCCCAGCATTTT. Protein sequence: CASSPQLPGHPNQPQHF.

In its sample, this clone was seen once. This chain joins TRBV11-3 and TRBJ2-2; D is undetermined. V was pared by 1 base and J by 4 bases, with 4 bases between. The CDR3 spans 13 residues. CDR1 SGHNT and CDR2 YENEEA come from the germline V gene. CDR3 DNA sequence: TGTGCCAGCAGCTTAGCGTTCACCGGGGAGCTGTTTTTT. Protein sequence: CASSLAFTGELFF.

This clone was seen a single time. The chain has TRBV9 and TRBJ2-1; TRBD2 matches 7 bases. The CDR3 runs to 14 residues. With V trimmed by 3 bases and J by 0 bases, 0 bases remained unmatched. From germline, CDR1 is SGDLS and CDR2 YYNGEE. Written as DNA, the CDR3 is TGTGCCAGCAGCGCTAGCGGCTCCTACAATGAGCAGTTCTTC. Encoded protein: CASSASGSYNEQFF. The variable domain in full, completed from reference TRBV9 and TRBJ2-1, reads DSGVTQTPKHLITATGQRVTLRCSPRSGDLSVYWYQQSLDQGLQFLIQYYNGEERAKGNILERFSAQQFPDLHSELNLSSLELGDSALYFCASSASGSYNEQFFGPGTRLTVL.

The rearrangement joins TRBV5-4 to TRBJ2-5, with D tentatively TRBD2 (5 bases). Trimming removed 3 bases from V and 4 bases from J, with 19 bases in between. CDR1 and CDR2 from the germline V gene are SGHNT and YYREEE (reference sequence). The CDR3 is made up of 16 amino acids. The CDR3 region has the DNA TGTGCCAGCAGCTGGACGTCGGGGATTGAGGGAGAGACCCAGTACTTC. This codes for CASSWTSGIEGETQYF.

This rearrangement joins TRBV5-1 to TRBJ2-3; 7 bases match TRBD1. The CDR3 is 16 amino acids. The V gene end was trimmed by 3 bases and the J gene end by 4 bases; junction bases not matched to a gene: 11. Looked up from germline, CDR1 is SGHRS and CDR2 is YFSETQ. The CDR3 DNA reads as TGCGCCAGCAGCTCCCGACAGGGAAGGGGATCAGATACGCAGTATTTT. Its protein is CASSSRQGRGSDTQYF.

This chain uses TRBV7-7 with TRBJ2-2, with D tentatively TRBD2 (6 bases). Germline CDR1 reads SSHAT; CDR2 reads FNYEAQ (reference sequence). Trimming removed 5 bases from V and 1 base from J, with 8 bases in between. CDR3 size: 14 residues. As DNA, the CDR3 is TGTGCCAGCAGCGGGGACTGGAACACCGGGGAGCTGTTTTTT. Encoded protein: CASSGDWNTGELFF.

This chain connects TRBV5-4 to TRBJ1-5; D perhaps matches TRBD1 (5 bases). V was trimmed by 4 bases and J by 6 bases, leaving 8 bases between them. CDR3 length equals 12 residues. Germline-derived CDR1 and CDR2 are SGHNT and YYREEE (reference sequence). CDR3 nucleotides: TGTGCCAGCAGCGTCGACAGTCAGCCCCAGCATTTT. Its translation is CASSVDSQPQHF.

Here the CDR3 DNA reads TGTGCCAGTAGTATCGGGACAGGCTCCTATGGCTACACCTTC. Translating gives CASSIGTGSYGYTF. V is TRBV19 and J is TRBJ1-2, with 8 bases lining up with TRBD1. Germline V CDR1 and CDR2: LNHDA, SQIVND (reference sequence). Trimming took 3 bases from V and 4 from J; bases not matched to a gene: 4. The CDR3 consists of 14 residues.

The CDR3 DNA sequence: TGTGCCATCAGTGAGTCCACAGGGGGCAAAGCTTTCTTT. Protein sequence: CAISESTGGKAFF. The chain has TRBV10-3 and TRBJ1-1, with TRBD1 identical over 9 bases. The length of the CDR3 is 13 residues. The germline gives CDR1 ENHRY, CDR2 SYGVKD. Unmatched junction bases numbered 2, after V lost 0 bases and J lost 9 bases.